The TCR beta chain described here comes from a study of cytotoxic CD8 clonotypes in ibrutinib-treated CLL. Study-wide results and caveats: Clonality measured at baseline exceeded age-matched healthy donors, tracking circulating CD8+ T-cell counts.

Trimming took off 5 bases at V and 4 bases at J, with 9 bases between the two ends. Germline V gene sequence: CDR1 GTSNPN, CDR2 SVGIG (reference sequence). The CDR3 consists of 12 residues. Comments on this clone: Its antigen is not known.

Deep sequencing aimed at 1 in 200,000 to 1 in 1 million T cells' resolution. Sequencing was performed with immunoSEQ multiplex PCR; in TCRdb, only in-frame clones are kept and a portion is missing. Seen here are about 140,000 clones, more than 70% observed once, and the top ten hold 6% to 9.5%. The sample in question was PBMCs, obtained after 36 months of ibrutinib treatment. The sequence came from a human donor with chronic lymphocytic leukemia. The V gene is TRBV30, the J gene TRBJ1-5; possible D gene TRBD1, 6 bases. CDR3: CAWEQGNQPQHF. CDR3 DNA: TGTGCCTGGGAACAGGGAAATCAGCCCCAGCATTTT.